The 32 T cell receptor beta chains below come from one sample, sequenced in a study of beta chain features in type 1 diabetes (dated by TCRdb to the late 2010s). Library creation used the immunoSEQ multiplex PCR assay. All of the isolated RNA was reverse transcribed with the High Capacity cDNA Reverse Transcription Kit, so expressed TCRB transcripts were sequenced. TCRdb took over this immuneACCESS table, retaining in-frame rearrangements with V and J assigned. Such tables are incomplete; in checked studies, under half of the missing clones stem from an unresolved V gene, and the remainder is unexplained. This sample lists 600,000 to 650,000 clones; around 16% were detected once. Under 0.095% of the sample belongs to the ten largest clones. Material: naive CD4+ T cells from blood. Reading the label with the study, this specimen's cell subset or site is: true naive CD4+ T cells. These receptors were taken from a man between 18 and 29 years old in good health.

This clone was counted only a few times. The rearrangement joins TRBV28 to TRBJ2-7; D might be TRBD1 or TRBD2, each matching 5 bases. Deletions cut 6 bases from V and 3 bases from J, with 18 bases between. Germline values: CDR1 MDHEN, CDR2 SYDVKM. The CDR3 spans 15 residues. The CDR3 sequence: CASSPFWDGHYEQYF. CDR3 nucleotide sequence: TGTGCCAGCAGCCCGTTTTGGGACGGGCACTACGAGCAGTACTTC.

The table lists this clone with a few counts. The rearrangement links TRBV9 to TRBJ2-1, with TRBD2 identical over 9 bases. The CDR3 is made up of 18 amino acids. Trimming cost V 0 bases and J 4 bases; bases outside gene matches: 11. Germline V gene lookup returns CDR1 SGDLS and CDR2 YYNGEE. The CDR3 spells CASSVGALAGVGYNEQFF. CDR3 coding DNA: TGTGCCAGCAGCGTAGGAGCGTTAGCGGGAGTGGGTTACAATGAGCAGTTCTTC.

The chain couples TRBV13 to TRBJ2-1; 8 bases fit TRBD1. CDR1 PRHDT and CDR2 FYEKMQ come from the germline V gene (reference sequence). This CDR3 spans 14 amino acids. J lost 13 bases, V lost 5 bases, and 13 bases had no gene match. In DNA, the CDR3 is TGTGCCAGCAGCAAAGACGGACAGGGAGGTTTTCAGTTCTTC. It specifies CASSKDGQGGFQFF.

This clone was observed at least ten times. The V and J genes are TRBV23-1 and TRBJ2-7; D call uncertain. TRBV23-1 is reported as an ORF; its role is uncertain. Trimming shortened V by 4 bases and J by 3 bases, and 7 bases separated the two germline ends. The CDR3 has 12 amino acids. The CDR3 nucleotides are TGCGCCAGCAGTCGGGAACTCTACGAGCAGTACTTC. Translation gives CASSRELYEQYF.

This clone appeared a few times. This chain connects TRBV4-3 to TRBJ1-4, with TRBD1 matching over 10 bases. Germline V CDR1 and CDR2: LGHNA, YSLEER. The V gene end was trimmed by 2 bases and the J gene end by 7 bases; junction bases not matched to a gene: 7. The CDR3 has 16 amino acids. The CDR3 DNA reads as TGCGCCAGCAGCCAACGTTCGACAGGGGGCCGTGAAAAACTGTTTTTT. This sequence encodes CASSQRSTGGREKLFF.

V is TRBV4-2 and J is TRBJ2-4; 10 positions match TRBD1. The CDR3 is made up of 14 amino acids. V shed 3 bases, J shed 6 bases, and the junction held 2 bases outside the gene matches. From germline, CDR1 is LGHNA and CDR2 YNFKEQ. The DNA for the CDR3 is TGTGCCAGCAGCCAGGGGGACAGGGGAAACATTCAGTACTTC. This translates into CASSQGDRGNIQYF.

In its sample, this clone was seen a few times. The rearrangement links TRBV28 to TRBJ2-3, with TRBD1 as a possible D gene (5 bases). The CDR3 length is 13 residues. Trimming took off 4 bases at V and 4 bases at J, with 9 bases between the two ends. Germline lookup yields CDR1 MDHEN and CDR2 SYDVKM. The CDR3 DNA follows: TGTGCCAGCAGTTCAGTAGGGGCAGATACGCAGTATTTT. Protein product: CASSSVGADTQYF.

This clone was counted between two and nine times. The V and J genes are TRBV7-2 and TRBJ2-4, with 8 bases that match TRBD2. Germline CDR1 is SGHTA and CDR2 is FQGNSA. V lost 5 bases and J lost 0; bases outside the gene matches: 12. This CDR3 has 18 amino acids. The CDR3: CASSTFSGTRGAKNIQYF. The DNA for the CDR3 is TGTGCCAGCAGCACCTTCTCCGGGACTAGGGGAGCCAAAAACATTCAGTACTTC. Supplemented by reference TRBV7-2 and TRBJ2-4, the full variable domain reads GAGVSQSPSNKVTEKGKDVELRCDPISGHTALYWYRQSLGQGLEFLIYFQGNSAPDKSGLPSDRFSAERTGGSVSTLTIQRTQQEDSAVYLCASSTFSGTRGAKNIQYFGAGTRLSVL.

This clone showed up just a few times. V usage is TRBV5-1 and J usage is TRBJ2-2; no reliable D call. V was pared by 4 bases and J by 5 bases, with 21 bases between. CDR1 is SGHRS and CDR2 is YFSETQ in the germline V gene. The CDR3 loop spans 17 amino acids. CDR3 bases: TGCGCCAGCAGCCCCGGTGACACGATTTCGAGGACCGGGGAGCTGTTTTTT. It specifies CASSPGDTISRTGELFF.

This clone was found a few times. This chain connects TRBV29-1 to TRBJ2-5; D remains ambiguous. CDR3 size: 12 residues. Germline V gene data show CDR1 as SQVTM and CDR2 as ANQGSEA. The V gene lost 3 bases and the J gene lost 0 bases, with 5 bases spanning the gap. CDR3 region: CSVELYQETQYF. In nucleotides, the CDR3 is TGCAGCGTTGAGCTGTACCAAGAGACCCAGTACTTC.

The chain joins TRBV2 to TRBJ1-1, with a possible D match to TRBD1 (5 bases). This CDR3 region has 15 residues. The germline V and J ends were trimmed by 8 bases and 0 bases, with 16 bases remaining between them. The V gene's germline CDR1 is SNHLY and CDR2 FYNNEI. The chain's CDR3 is CASEKDTFMNTEAFF. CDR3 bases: TGTGCCAGCGAAAAGGACACGTTCATGAACACTGAAGCTTTCTTT.

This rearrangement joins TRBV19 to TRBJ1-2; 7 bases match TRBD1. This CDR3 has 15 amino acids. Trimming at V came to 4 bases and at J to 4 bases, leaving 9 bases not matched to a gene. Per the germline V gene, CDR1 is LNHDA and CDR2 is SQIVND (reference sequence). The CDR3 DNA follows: TGTGCCAGTAGTAAGGGCCGGGACAGATTCTATGGCTACACCTTC. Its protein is CASSKGRDRFYGYTF.

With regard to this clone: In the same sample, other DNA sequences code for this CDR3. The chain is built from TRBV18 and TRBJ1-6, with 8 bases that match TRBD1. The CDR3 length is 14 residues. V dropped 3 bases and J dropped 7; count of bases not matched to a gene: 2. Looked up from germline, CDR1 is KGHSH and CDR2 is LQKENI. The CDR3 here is CASSPGTGNSPLHF. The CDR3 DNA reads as TGTGCCAGCTCACCCGGGACAGGAAATTCACCCCTCCACTTT.

The DNA of the CDR3 is TGTGCCAGCAGTTCGAAGGTCAATCAGCCCCAGCATTTT. Amino acid sequence: CASSSKVNQPQHF. The chain joins TRBV27 to TRBJ1-5; D unresolved. The CDR3 contains 13 residues. Germline CDR1 and CDR2: MNHEY and SMNVEV (reference sequence). Trimming took off 4 bases at V and 3 bases at J, with 7 bases between the two ends.

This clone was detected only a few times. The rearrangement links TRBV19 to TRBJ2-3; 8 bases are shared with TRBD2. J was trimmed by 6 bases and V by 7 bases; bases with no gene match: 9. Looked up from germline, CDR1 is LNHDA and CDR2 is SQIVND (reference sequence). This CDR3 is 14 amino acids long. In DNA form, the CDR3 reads TGTGCCAGTACATTAGCGGGAAAAGTGGATACGCAGTATTTT. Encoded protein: CASTLAGKVDTQYF.

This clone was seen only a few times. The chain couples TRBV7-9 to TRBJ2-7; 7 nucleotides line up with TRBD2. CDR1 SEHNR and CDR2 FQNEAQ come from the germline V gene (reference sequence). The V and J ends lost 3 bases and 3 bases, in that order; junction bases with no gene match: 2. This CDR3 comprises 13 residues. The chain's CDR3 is CASSLTGGYEQYF. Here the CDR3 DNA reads TGTGCCAGCAGCTTGACGGGAGGCTACGAGCAGTACTTC. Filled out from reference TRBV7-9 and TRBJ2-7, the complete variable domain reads DTGVSQNPRHKITKRGQNVTFRCDPISEHNRLYWYRQTLGQGPEFLTYFQNEAQLEKSRLLSDRFSAERPKGSFSTLEIQRTEQGDSAMYLCASSLTGGYEQYFGPGTRLTVT.

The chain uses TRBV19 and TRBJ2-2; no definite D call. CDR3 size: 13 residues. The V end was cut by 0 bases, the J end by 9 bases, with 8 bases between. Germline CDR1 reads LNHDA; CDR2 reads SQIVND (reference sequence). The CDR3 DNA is TGTGCCAGTAGTATAGACCGTGCCCGGGAGCTGTTTTTT. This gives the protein CASSIDRARELFF.

The DNA for the CDR3 is TGTGCCAGCAGTGCAACGGTAGCCAAAAACATTCAGTACTTC. This encodes CASSATVAKNIQYF. The chain joins TRBV6-5 to TRBJ2-4; D remains unclear. V lost 5 bases and J 0 bases, leaving 8 bases between the germline ends. This CDR3 contains 14 residues. The germline CDR1 and CDR2 sequences are MNHEY and SVGAGI.

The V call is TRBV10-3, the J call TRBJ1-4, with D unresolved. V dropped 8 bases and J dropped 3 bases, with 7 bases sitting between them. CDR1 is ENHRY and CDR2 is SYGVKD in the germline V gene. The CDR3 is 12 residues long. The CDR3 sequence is CAISGSNEKLFF. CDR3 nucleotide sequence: TGTGCCATCTCGGGGTCTAATGAAAAACTGTTTTTT.

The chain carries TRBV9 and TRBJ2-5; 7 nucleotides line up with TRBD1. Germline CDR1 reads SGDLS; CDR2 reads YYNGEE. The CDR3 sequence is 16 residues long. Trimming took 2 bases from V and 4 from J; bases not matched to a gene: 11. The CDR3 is CASSVPTSGGAETQYF. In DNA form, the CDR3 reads TGTGCCAGCAGCGTCCCGACATCAGGGGGTGCAGAGACCCAGTACTTC.

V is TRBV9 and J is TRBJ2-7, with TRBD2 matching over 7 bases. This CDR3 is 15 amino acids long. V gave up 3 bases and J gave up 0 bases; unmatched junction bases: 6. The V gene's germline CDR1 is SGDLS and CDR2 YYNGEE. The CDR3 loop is CASSETGTTSYEQYF. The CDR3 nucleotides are TGTGCCAGCAGCGAGACCGGGACTACCTCCTACGAGCAGTACTTC.

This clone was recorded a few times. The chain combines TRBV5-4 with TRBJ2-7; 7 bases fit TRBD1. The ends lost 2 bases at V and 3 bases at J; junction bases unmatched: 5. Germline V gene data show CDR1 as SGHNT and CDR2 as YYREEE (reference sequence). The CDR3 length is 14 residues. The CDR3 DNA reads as TGTGCCAGCAGCTTCGGGACAGCGAACTACGAGCAGTACTTC. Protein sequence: CASSFGTANYEQYF.

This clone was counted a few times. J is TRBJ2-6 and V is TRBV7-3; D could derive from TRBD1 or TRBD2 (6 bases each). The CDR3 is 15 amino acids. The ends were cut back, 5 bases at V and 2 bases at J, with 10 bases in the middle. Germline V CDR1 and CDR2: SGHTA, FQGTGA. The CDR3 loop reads CASSRRGAGANVLTF. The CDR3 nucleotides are TGTGCCAGCAGCAGGAGGGGGGCTGGGGCCAACGTCCTGACTTTC.

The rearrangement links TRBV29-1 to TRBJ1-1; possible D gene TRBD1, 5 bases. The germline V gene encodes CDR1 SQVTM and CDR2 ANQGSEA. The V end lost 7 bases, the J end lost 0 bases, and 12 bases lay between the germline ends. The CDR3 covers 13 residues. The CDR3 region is CSAMGRMNTEAFF. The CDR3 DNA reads TGCAGCGCCATGGGACGGATGAACACTGAAGCTTTCTTT.

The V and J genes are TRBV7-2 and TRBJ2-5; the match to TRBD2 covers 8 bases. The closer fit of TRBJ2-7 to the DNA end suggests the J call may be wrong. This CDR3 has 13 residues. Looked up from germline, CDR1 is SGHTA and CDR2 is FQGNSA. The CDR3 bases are TGTGCCAGCAGCTTACTAGCGGGTTACGAGCAGTACTTC. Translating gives CASSLLAGYEQYF.

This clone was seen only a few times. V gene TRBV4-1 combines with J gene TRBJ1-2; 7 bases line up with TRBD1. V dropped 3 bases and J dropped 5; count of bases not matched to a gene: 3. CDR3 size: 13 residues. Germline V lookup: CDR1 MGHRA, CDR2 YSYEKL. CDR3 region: CASSQTGNYGYTF. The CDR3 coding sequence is TGCGCCAGCAGCCAGACAGGGAATTATGGCTACACCTTC.

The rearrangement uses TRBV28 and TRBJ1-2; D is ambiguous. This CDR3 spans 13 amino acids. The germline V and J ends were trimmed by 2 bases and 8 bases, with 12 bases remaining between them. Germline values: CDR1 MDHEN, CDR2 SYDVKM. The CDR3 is CASSLKGAYGYTF. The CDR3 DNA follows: TGTGCCAGCAGTTTAAAGGGAGCTTACGGCTACACCTTC.

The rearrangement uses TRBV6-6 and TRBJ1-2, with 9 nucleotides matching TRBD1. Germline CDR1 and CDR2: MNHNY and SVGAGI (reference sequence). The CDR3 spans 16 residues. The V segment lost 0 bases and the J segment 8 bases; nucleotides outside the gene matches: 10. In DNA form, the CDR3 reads TGTGCCAGCAGTTACTCGTGGAGGGGACAGGGCTTGGGCTACACCTTC. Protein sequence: CASSYSWRGQGLGYTF.

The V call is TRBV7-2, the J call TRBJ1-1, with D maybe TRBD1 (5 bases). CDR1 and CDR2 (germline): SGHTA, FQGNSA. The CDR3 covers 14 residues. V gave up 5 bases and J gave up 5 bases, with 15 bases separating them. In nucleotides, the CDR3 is TGTGCCAGCAGCCCCTATGCGGGGGGAACTGAAGCTTTCTTT. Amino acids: CASSPYAGGTEAFF.

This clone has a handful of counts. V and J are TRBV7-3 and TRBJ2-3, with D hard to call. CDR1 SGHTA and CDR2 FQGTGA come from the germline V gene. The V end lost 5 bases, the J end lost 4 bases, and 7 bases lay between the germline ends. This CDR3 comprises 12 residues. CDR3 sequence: CASSNGADTQYF. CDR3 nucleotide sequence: TGTGCCAGCAGCAATGGTGCAGATACGCAGTATTTT.

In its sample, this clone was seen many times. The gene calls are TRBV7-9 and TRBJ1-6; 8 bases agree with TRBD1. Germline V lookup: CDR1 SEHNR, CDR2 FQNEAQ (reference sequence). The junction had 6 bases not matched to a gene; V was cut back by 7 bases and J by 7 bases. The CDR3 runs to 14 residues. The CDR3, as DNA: TGTGCCAGCACCGTGGACAGGGTAAATTCACCCCTCCACTTT. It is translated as CASTVDRVNSPLHF.

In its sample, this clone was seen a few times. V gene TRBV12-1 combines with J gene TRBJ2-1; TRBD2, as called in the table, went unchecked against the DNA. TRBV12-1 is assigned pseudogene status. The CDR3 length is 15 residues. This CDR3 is CASSRTSGRAFEQFF. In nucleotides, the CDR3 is TGTGCCAGCAGCCGGACTAGCGGGAGGGCCTTTGAGCAGTTCTTC.